This T cell receptor beta chain was sequenced for a study of T-cell memory formation after mild COVID-19. Whole-study findings and limits: Specificity for SARS-CoV-2 was not confirmed among the second-wave clones peaking on day 37. CD4+ bias marked clones expanding day 15 to 37, unlike balanced contracting clones.

For this clonotype: Its target is not known.

The CDR3 extends over 13 amino acids. V lost 1 base, J lost 0 bases, and 3 bases lay in between. Germline values: CDR1 LNHDA, CDR2 SQIVND (reference sequence). Constant-segment primers and 5'RACE yielded cDNA libraries for TCR alpha and TCR beta, each carrying sample barcodes and UMIs. TCRdb used MiXCR to reprocess the 5' RACE reads, holding one entry per CDR3 protein. The sample carries approximately 440,000 distinct CDR3 sequences, roughly 20% recorded once. Input material: PBMCs or a T cell subset sorted from them (not recorded which). The chain recombines TRBV19 with TRBJ1-1, with D hard to call. The sequence was obtained from an adult woman who had mild COVID-19 (a few samples of this study predate the infection). Cell type and time point are not known. The CDR3 loop reads CASSIVLNTEAFF. Here the CDR3 DNA reads TGTGCCAGTAGTATAGTCTTGAACACTGAAGCTTTCTTT.